These T cell receptor beta chains were read from a single sample in a study of CD8+ T cells in alopecia areata. Here immunoSEQ multiplex PCR was the method, and the copy in TCRdb shows in-frame clones only, minus some. This sample has roughly 150,000 clones; about 53% occur once, and the top ten carry around 19%. The sequencing used CD8+ T cells sorted from blood, collected at week 0. All receptors come from a human donor with alopecia areata. CDR3s include the opening cysteine and the closing phenylalanine or tryptophan. Fields, in order: clone size, CDR3 length, V gene, J gene, D gene, CDR3 DNA, CDR3 protein. A D gene is named only where the DNA matches it firmly. Where a row states a size, it is once, few, many or the class of an expanded clone; other rows omit it.

NA	15	TRBV6-5	TRBJ2-1	NA	TGTGCCAGCCGATACGATGGTGGGTTAGACAATGAGCAGTTCTTC	CASRYDGGLDNEQFF
few	14	TRBV7-9	TRBJ1-5	NA	TGTGCCAGCAGCCTAGGAGGGGGGAATCAGCCCCAGCATTTT	CASSLGGGNQPQHF
once	16	TRBV29-1	TRBJ2-3	NA	TGCAGCGTCGTCCGGGCGGGCGGGACCTCAGAGGATACGCAGTATTTT	CSVVRAGGTSEDTQYF
once	14	TRBV14	TRBJ2-5	NA	TGTGCCAGCAGCCCGGCAGTGTACCAAGAGACCCAGTACTTC	CASSPAVYQETQYF
NA	14	TRBV6-6	TRBJ1-2	TRBD1	TGTGCCAGCAGCAAGGAGACAGGGAGGTATGGCTACACCTTC	CASSKETGRYGYTF
once	14	TRBV7-6	TRBJ2-7	NA	TGTGCCAGCAGCAAAAGGGACACCGCCTACGAGCAGTACTTC	CASSKRDTAYEQYF
NA	13	TRBV29-1	TRBJ2-7	TRBD2	TGCAGCGTACTTAGCGGGGACTCCTACGAGCAGTACTTC	CSVLSGDSYEQYF
few	10	TRBV29-1	TRBJ1-2	NA	TGCAGCGTTGAAGACAATGGCTACACCTTC	CSVEDNGYTF
NA	16	TRBV15	TRBJ1-2	NA	TGTGCCACCAGCAGAGATCTGACAGCCGCTGTTGATGGCTACACCTTC	CATSRDLTAAVDGYTF
once	16	TRBV27	TRBJ1-2	NA	TGTGCCAGCAGTACTCTTGATGGGGAAGCTAACTATGGCTACACCTTC	CASSTLDGEANYGYTF
NA	13	TRBV19	TRBJ1-5	NA	TGTGCCAGTAGTGCACAGCTGAATCAGCCCCAGCATTTT	CASSAQLNQPQHF
few	15	TRBV4-3	TRBJ2-1	NA	TGCGCCAGCAGCCAAGATTCCGGGGGATACAATGAGCAGTTCTTC	CASSQDSGGYNEQFF
few	15	TRBV7-2	TRBJ2-4	TRBD2	TGTGCCAGCAGCTCGGAGGGACTATTCGCGGACATTCAGTACTTC	CASSSEGLFADIQYF
NA	14	TRBV7-6	TRBJ1-1	TRBD1	TGTGCCAGCAGCCCTAGACAGGGAAACACTGAAGCTTTCTTT	CASSPRQGNTEAFF
NA	18	TRBV13	TRBJ2-7	TRBD1	TGTGCCAGCAGCTCATTCGCAGGGGGCCAACACCACTCCTACGAGCAGTACTTC	CASSSFAGGQHHSYEQYF
NA	14	TRBV30	TRBJ1-5	TRBD1	TGTGCCTGGAGTCCGGGGACAGGGTTCCAGCCCCAGCATTTT	CAWSPGTGFQPQHF
NA	12	TRBV13	TRBJ1-2	NA	TGTGCCAGCAGCCAAGGGCGAGGAGGCTACACCTTC	CASSQGRGGYTF
few	15	TRBV4-1	TRBJ2-7	NA	TGCGCCAGCAGCCAGCAGCAGACAGGATCCTACGAGCAGTACTTC	CASSQQQTGSYEQYF
medium-sized	12	TRBV30	TRBJ2-3	NA	TGTGCCTGGCGGGGATACACAGATACGCAGTATTTT	CAWRGYTDTQYF
NA	15	TRBV10-3	TRBJ2-7	NA	TGTGCCATCAGTGAGGAGATACATAGCTCCTACGAGCAGTACTTC	CAISEEIHSSYEQYF
NA	16	TRBV7-9	TRBJ2-4	NA	TGTGCCAGCAGCTTGGGGTCTTCAATAGCCAAAAACATTCAGTACTTC	CASSLGSSIAKNIQYF